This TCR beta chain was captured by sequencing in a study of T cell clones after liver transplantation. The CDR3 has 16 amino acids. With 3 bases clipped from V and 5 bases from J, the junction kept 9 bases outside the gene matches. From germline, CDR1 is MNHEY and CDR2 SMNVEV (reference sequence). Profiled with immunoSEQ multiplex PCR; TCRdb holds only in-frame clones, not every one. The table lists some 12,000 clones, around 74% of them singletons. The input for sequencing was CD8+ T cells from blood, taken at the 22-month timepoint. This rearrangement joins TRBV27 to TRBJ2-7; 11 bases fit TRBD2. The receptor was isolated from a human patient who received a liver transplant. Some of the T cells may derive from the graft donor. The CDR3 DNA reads TGTGCCAGCAGTTTTACTAGCGGGGGCACCCCGGACGAGCAGTACTTC. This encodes CASSFTSGGTPDEQYF.